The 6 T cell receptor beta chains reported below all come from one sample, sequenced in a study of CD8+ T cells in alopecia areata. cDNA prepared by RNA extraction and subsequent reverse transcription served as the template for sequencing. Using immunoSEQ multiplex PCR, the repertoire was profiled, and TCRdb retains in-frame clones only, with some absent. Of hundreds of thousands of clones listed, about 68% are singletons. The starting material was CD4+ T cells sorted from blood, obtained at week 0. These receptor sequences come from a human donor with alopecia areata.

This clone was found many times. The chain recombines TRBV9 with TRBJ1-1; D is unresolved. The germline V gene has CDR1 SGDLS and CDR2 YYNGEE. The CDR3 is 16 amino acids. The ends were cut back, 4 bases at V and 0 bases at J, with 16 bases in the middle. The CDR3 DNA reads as TGTGCCAGCAGCCCCCGCGCGTGGGATTTGAACACTGAAGCTTTCTTT. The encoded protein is CASSPRAWDLNTEAFF.

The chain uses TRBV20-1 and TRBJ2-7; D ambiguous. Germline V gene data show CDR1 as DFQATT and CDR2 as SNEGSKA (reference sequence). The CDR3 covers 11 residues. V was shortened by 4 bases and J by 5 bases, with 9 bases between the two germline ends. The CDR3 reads CSATLKHEQYF. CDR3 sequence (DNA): TGCAGTGCTACCTTGAAACACGAGCAGTACTTC.

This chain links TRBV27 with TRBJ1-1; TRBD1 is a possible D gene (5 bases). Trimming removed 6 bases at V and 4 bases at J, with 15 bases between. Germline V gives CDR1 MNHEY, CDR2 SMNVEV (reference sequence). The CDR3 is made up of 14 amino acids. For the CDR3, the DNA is TGTGCCAGCAGGGCCTTTGTAGGGGTCACTGAAGCTTTCTTT. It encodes CASRAFVGVTEAFF.

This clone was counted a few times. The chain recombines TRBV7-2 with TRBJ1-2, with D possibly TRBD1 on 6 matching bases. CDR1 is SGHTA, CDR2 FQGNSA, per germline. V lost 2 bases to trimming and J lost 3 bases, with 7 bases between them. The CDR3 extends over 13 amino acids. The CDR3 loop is CASSLRGDYGYTF. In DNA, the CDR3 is TGTGCCAGCAGCTTAAGGGGGGACTATGGCTACACCTTC.

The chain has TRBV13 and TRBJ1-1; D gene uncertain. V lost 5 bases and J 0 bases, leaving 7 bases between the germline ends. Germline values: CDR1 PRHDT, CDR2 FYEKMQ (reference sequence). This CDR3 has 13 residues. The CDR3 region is CASSVRLNTEAFF. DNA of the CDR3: TGTGCCAGCAGCGTCAGATTGAACACTGAAGCTTTCTTT.

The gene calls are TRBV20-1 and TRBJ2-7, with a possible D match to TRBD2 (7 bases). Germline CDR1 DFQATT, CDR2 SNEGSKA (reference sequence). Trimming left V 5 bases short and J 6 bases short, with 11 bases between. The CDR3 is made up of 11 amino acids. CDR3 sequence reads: CSAQAGAEQYF. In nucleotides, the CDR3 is TGCAGTGCTCAGGCGGGGGCCGAGCAGTACTTC.